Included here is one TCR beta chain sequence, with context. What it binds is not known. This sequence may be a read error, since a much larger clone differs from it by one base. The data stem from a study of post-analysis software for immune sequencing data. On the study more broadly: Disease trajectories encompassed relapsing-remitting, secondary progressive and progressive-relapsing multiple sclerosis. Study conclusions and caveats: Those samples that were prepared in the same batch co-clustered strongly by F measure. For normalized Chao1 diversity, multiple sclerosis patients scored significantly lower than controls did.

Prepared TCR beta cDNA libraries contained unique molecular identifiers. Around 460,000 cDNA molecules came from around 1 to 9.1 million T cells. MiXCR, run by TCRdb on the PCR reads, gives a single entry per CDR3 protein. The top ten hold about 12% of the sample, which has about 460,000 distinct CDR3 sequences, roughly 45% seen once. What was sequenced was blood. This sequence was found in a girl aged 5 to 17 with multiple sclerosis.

This chain's CDR3 is CASSLVTSGGRPYNEQYF. DNA for the CDR3: TGTGCCAGCAGCTTAGTAACTAGCGGGGGCCGACCCTACAATGAGCAGTACTTC. The chain joins TRBV7-9 to TRBJ2-5; 11 bases align to TRBD2. The CDR3 is made up of 18 amino acids. Germline V gene lookup returns CDR1 SEHNR and CDR2 FQNEAQ (reference sequence). The ends lost 1 base at V and 11 bases at J; junction bases unmatched: 18.